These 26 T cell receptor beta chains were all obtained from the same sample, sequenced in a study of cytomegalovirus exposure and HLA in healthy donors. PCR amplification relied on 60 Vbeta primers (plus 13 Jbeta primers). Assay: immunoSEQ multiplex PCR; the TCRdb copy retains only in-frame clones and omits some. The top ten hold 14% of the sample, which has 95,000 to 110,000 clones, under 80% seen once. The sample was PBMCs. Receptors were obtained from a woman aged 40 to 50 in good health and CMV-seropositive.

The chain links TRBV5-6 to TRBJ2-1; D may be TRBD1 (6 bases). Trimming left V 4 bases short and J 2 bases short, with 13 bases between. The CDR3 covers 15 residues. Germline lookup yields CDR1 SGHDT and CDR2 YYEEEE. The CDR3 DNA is TGTGCCAGCAGCCGATTGACAGGCACCTACAATGAGCAGTTCTTC. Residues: CASSRLTGTYNEQFF.

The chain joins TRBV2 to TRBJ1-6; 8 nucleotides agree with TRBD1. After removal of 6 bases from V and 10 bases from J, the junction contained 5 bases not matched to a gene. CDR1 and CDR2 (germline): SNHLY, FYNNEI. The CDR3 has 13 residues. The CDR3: CASRATGVSPLHF. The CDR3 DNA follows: TGTGCCAGCAGAGCGACAGGGGTATCACCCCTCCACTTT. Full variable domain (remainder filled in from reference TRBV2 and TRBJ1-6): EPEVTQTPSHQVTQMGQEVILRCVPISNHLYFYWYRQILGQKVEFLVSFYNNEISEKSEIFDDQFSVERPDGSNFTLKIRSTKLEDSAMYFCASRATGVSPLHFGNGTRLTVT.

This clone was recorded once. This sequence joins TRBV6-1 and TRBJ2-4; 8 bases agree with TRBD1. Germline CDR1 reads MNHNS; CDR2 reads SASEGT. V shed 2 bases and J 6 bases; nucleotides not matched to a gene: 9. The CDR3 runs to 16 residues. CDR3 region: CASSEIPRGRVNIQYF. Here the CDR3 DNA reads TGTGCCAGCAGTGAAATCCCCAGGGGGCGTGTAAACATTCAGTACTTC.

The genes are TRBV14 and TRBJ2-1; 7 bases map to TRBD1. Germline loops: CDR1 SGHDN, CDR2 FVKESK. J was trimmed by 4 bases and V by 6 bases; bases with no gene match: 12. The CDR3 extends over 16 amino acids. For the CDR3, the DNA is TGTGCCAGCAGAGGAGATAGAGGGGGCACTTACAATGAGCAGTTCTTC. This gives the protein CASRGDRGGTYNEQFF.

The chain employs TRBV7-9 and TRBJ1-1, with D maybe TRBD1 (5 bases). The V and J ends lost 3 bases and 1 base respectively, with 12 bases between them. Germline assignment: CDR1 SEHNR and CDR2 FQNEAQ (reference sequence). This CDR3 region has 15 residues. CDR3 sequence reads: CASSLRDLENTEAFF. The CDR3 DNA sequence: TGTGCCAGCAGCTTGCGGGACTTGGAGAACACTGAAGCTTTCTTT.

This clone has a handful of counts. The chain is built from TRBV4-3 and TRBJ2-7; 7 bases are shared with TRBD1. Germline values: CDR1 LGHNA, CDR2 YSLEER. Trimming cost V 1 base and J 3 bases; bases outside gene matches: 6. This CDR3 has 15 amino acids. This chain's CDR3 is CASSQGTGAHYEQYF. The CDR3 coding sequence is TGCGCCAGCAGCCAAGGGACAGGAGCCCACTACGAGCAGTACTTC.

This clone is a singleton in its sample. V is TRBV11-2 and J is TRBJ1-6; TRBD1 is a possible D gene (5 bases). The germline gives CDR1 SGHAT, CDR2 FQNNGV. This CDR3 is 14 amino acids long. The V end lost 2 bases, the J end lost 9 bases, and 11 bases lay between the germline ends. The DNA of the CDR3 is TGTGCCAGCAGCTTATTAGGGGAGGGTTCACCCCTCCACTTT. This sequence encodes CASSLLGEGSPLHF.

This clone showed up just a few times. CDR3 nucleotides: TGTGCCAGCAGTTCTCCGGACAGGCAAGAGACCCAGTACTTC. Translated: CASSSPDRQETQYF. V and J are TRBV28 and TRBJ2-5; 7 bases agree with TRBD1. This CDR3 region has 14 residues. Germline-derived CDR1 and CDR2 are MDHEN and SYDVKM. V trimming: 4 bases; J trimming: 2 bases; junction bases outside the gene matches: 4.

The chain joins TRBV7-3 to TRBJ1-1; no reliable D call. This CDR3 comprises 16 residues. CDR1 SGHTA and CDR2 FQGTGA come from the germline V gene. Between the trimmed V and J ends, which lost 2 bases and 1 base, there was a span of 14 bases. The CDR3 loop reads CASSLGTGVGNTEAFF. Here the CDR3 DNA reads TGTGCCAGCAGCTTAGGCACCGGAGTGGGGAACACTGAAGCTTTCTTT.

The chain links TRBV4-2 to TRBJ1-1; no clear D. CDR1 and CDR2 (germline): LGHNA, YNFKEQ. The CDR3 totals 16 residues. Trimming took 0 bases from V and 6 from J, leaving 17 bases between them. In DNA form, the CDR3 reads TGTGCCAGCAGCCAAGAGACGAGACACCGGTACTCTGAAGCTTTCTTT. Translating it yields CASSQETRHRYSEAFF.

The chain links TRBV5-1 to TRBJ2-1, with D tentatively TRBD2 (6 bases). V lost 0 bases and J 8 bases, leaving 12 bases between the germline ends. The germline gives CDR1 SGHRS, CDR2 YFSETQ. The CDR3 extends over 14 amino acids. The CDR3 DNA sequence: TGCGCCAGCAGCTTGGAAGCGGGTCGGGATGAGCAGTTCTTC. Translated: CASSLEAGRDEQFF.

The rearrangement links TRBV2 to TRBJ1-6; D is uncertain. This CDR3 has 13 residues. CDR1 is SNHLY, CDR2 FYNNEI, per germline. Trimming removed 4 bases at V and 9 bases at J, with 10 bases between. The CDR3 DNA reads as TGTGCCAGCAGTGTTGAGGGAGGTTCACCCCTCCACTTT. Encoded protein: CASSVEGGSPLHF.

The CDR3 DNA sequence: TGTGCCAGCAGCCCGGGGGTCACGAGCAATCAGCCCCAGCATTTT. Translation: CASSPGVTSNQPQHF. The gene calls are TRBV9 and TRBJ1-5, with D possibly matching TRBD1 (5 bases). Trimming shortened V by 4 bases and J by 1 base, and 12 bases separated the two germline ends. This CDR3 spans 15 amino acids. Germline CDR1 SGDLS, CDR2 YYNGEE.

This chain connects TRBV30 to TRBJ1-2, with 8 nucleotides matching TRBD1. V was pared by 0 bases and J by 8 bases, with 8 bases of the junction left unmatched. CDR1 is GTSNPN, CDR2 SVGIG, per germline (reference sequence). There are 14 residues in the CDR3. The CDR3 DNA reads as TGTGCCTGGAGTGTACGGCAGGGGGCGGGGGGCTACACCTTC. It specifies CAWSVRQGAGGYTF. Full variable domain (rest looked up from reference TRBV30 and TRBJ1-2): SQTIHQWPATLVQPVGSPLSLECTVEGTSNPNLYWYRQAAGRGLQLLFYSVGIGQISSEVPQNLSASRPQDRQFILSSKKLLLSDSGFYLCAWSVRQGAGGYTFGSGTRLTVV.

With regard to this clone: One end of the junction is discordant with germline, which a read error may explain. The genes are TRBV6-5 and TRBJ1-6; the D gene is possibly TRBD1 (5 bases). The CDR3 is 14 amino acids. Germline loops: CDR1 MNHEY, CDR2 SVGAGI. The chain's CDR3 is CTSRATASNSPLHF. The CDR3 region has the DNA TGTACCAGCAGAGCGACAGCAAGTAATTCACCCCTCCACTTT.

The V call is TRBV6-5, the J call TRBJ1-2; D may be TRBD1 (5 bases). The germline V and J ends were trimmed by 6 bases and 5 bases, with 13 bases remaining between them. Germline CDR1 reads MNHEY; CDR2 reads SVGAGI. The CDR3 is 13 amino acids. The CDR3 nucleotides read TGTGCCAGCAGACCTGACAGAGAGTATGGCTACACCTTC. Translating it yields CASRPDREYGYTF.

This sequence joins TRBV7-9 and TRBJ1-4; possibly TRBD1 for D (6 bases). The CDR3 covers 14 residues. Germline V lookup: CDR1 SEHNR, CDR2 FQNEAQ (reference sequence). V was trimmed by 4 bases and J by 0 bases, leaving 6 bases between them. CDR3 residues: CASSYRATNEKLFF. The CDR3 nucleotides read TGTGCCAGCAGCTACAGGGCAACTAATGAAAAACTGTTTTTT.

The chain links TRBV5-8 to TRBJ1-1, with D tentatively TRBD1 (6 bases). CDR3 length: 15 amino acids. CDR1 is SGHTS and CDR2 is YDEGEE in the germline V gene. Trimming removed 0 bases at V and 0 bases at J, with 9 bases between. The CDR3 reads CASSLAGTLNTEAFF. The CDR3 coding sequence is TGTGCCAGCAGCTTGGCCGGGACACTGAACACTGAAGCTTTCTTT.

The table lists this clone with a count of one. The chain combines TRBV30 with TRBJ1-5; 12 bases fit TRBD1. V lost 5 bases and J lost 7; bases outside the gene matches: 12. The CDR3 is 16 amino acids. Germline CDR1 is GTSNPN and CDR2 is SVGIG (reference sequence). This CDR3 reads CAWSISGTGGRQPQHF. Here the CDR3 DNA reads TGTGCCTGGTCGATTTCCGGGACAGGGGGCAGACAGCCCCAGCATTTT. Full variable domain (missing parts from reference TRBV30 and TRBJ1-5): SQTIHQWPATLVQPVGSPLSLECTVEGTSNPNLYWYRQAAGRGLQLLFYSVGIGQISSEVPQNLSASRPQDRQFILSSKKLLLSDSGFYLCAWSISGTGGRQPQHFGDGTRLSIL.

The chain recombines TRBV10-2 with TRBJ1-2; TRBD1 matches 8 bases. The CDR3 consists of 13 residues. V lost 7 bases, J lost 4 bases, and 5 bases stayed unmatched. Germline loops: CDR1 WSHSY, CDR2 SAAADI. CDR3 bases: TGCGCCAGCAACCCAGACAGGGGCTATGGCTACACCTTC. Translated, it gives CASNPDRGYGYTF.

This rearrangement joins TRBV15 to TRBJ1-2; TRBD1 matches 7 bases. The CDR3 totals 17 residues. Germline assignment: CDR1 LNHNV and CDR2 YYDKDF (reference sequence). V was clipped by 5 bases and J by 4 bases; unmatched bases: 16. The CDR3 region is CATSALLGGGAGYGYTF. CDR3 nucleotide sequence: TGTGCCACCAGCGCTCTATTAGGAGGGGGCGCCGGCTATGGCTACACCTTC. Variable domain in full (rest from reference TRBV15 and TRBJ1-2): DAMVIQNPRYQVTQFGKPVTLSCSQTLNHNVMYWYQQKSSQAPKLLFHYYDKDFNNEADTPDNFQSRRPNTSFCFLDIRSPGLGDTAMYLCATSALLGGGAGYGYTFGSGTRLTVV.

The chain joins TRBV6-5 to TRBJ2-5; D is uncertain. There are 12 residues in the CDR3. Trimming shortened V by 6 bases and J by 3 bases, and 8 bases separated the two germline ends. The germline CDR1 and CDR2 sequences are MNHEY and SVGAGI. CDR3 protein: CASRAREETQYF. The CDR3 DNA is TGTGCCAGCAGAGCCCGGGAAGAGACCCAGTACTTC.

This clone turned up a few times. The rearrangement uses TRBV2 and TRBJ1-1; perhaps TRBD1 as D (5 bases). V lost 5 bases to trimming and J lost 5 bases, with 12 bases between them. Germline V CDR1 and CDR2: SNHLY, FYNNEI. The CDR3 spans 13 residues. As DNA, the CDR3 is TGTGCCAGCAGTCAGGGTAGCTTGACTGAAGCTTTCTTT. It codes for CASSQGSLTEAFF. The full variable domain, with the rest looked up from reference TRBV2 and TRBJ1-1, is EPEVTQTPSHQVTQMGQEVILRCVPISNHLYFYWYRQILGQKVEFLVSFYNNEISEKSEIFDDQFSVERPDGSNFTLKIRSTKLEDSAMYFCASSQGSLTEAFFGQGTRLTVV.

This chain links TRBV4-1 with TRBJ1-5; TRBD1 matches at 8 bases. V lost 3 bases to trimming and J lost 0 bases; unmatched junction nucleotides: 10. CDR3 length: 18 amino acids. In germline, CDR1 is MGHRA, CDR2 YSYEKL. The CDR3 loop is CASSQSPGGPYSNQPQHF. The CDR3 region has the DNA TGCGCCAGCAGCCAGTCTCCAGGGGGCCCTTATAGCAATCAGCCCCAGCATTTT.

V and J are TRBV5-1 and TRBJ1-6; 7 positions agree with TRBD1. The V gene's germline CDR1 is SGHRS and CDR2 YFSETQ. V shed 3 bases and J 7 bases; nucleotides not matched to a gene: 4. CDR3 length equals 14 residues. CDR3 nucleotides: TGCGCCAGCAGCTCCGACAGGGAGAATTCACCCCTCCACTTT. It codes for CASSSDRENSPLHF.

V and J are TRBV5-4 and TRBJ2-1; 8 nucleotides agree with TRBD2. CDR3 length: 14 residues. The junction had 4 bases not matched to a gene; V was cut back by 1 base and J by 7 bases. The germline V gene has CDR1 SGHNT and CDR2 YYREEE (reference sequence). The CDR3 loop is CASSLNGGRNEQFF. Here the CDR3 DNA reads TGTGCCAGCAGCTTGAACGGCGGGAGGAATGAGCAGTTCTTC.